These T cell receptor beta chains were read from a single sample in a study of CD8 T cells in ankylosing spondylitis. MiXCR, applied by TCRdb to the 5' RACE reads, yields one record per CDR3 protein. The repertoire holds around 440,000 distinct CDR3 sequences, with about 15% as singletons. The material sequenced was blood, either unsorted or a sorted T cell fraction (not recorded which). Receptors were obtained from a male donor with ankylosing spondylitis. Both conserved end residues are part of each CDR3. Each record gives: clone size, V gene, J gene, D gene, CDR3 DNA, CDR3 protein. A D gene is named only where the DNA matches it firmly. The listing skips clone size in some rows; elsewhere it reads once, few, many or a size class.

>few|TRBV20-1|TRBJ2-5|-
TGCAGTGTAACGCGGCCCGAAGAGACCCAGTACTTC
CSVTRPEETQYF
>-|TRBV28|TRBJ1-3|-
TGTGCCAGCAGTTCCCTGGGAGGCCCCAAATGGAACACCATATATTTT
CASSSLGGPKWNTIYF
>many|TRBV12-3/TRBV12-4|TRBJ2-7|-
TGTGCCAGCAGCGCCGGGGGGCGGTCATACGAGCAGTACTTC
CASSAGGRSYEQYF
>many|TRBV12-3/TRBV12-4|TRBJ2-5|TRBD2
TGTGCCAGCAGTTCCGGGGGGGCCGTAGAGACCCAGTACTTC
CASSSGGAVETQYF
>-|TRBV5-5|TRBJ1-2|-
TGTGCCAGCAGCGCCCAGGGCACCATTAACTATGGCTACACCTTC
CASSAQGTINYGYTF
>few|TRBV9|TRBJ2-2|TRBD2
TGTGCCAGCAGCGTAGAAGGCGGGAGCTACACCGGGGAGCTGTTTTTT
CASSVEGGSYTGELFF
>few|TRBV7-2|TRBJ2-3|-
TGTGCCAGCAGCTTAGGGATTGGGGGTCGCACAGATACGCAGTATTTT
CASSLGIGGRTDTQYF
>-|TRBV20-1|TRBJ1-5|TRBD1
TGCAGTGCTAGAGAGAGCGGGACAGGGGGCTACAATCAGCCCCAGCATTTT
CSARESGTGGYNQPQHF
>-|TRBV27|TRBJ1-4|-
TGTGCCAGCAGTTTAGCCCCCCGGGGGGGCGCAGGTGAAAAACTGTTTTTT
CASSLAPRGGAGEKLFF
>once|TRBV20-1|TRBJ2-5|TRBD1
TGCAGTGCTAGAGATCTCGCAGGGGGAAAAGAGACCCAGTACTTC
CSARDLAGGKETQYF
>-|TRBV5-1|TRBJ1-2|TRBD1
TGCGCCAGCAGCTTGGCCGCGACAGGGAACTATGGCTACACCTTC
CASSLAATGNYGYTF
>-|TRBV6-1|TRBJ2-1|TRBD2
TGTGCCAGCAGTGATACTGGACTAGCTAACAATGAGCAGTTCTTC
CASSDTGLANNEQFF
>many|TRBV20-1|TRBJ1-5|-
TGCAGTGCTACAGAAGACAGCATCAATCAGCCCCAGCATTTT
CSATEDSINQPQHF
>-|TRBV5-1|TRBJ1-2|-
TGCGCCAGCAGCCAGGGACTCACGCTTAACTATGGCTACACCTTC
CASSQGLTLNYGYTF
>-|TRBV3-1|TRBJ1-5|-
TGTACCAGCAGCCAAATGGGGGATCAGCCCCAGCATTTT
CTSSQMGDQPQHF
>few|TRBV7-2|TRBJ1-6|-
TGTGCCAGCAGCCCCCCGTGGGGGGCCAGTGCACCCCTCCACTTT
CASSPPWGASAPLHF
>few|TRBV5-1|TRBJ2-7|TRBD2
TGCGCCAGCAGCTTGTCAACTAGCGGTTACGAGCAGTACTTC
CASSLSTSGYEQYF
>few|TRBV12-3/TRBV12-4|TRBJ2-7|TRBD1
TGTGCCAGCTCCCTGGACAGGGGGCATTTCTACGAGCAGTACTTC
CASSLDRGHFYEQYF
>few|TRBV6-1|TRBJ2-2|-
TGTGCCAGCTCAGGGGGAGGGAGGGTCACCGGGGAGCTGTTTTTT
CASSGGGRVTGELFF
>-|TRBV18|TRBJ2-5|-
TGTGCCAGCTCCTCGGACAGGGAGGGAACCCAGTACTTC
CASSSDREGTQYF
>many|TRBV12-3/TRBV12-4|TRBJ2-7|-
TGTGCCAGCAGTTTCCGTGAAACCTACGAGCAGTACTTC
CASSFRETYEQYF
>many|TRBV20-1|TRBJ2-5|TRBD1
TGCAGTGCTAGCTCCGGGACAGGGCAAGAGACCCAGTACTTC
CSASSGTGQETQYF
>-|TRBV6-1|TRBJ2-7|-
TGTGCCAGCAGTGTGACCCCGGCCAACGAGCAGTACTTC
CASSVTPANEQYF
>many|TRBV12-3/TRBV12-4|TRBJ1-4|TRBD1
TGTGCCAGCACTCCAGGCGGGACAGGGAAAGAAAAACTGTTTTTT
CASTPGGTGKEKLFF
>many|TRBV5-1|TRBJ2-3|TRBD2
TGCGCCAGCAGCTACAAGACTAGCTCTCAATCTGCACTCAGCACAGATACGCAGTATTTT
CASSYKTSSQSALSTDTQYF
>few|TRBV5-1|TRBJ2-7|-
TGCGCCAGCAGCCGAGGTCAGACAAGCTCCTACGAGCAGTACTTC
CASSRGQTSSYEQYF
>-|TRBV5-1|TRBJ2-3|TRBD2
TGCGCCAGCTACTGGGGGGCGGGGGGCAGCACGGATACGCAGTATTTT
CASYWGAGGSTDTQYF
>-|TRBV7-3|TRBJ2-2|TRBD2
TGTGCCAGCAGCTTAGGTCTAAGCGGGAGCCACACCGGGGAGCTGTTTTTT
CASSLGLSGSHTGELFF
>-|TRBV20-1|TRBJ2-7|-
TGCAGTGCTTCCTCGACAGGCTCCTACGAGCAGTACTTC
CSASSTGSYEQYF
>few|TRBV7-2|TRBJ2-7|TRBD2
TGTGCCAGCAGCTTACTAGCGGGGGGAAACTACGAGCAGTACTTC
CASSLLAGGNYEQYF
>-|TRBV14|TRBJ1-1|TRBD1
TGTGCCAGCAGCAGACAGGGGGTGAACACTGAAGCTTTCTTT
CASSRQGVNTEAFF
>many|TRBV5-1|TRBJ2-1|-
TGCGCCAGCAGCTTGGGGGGGGACACCTTTCAGCAGTTCTTC
CASSLGGDTFQQFF
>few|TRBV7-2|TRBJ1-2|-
TGTGCCAGCAGCTCTGGGACACACTATGGCTACACCTTC
CASSSGTHYGYTF
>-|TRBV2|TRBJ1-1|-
TGTGCCAGCAGTGACCTCGGGACAAAGATAGAAGCTTTCTTT
CASSDLGTKIEAFF
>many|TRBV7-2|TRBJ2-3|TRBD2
TGTGCCAGCAGCTTAACGTCAAGCGGGAGTTCGCAAGATACGCAGTATTTT
CASSLTSSGSSQDTQYF
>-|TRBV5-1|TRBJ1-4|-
TGCGCCAGCAGCCCAGAAAGTTCTGAAAAACTGTTTTTT
CASSPESSEKLFF
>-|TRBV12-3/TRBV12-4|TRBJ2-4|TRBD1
TGTGCCAGCAGGTGGGACAGGGGGGCTAAAAACATTCAGTACTTC
CASRWDRGAKNIQYF
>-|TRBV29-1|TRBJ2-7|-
TGCAGCGTAGAGGGAGGGGGGGAAGAGCAGTACTTC
CSVEGGGEEQYF
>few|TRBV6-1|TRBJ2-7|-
TGTGCCAGCAGGCTCGACAGCAACTCCTACGAGCAGTACTTC
CASRLDSNSYEQYF
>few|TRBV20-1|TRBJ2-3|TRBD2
TGCAGTGCTAGAGATGAGGCTAGCGGGAGACTCTTTACGCAGTATTTT
CSARDEASGRLFTQYF
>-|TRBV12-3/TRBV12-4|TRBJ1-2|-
TGTGCCAGCAGTTTAAAGGGGCCTGGGTTTAATGGCTACACCTTC
CASSLKGPGFNGYTF
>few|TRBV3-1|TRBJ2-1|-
TGTGCCAGCAGCCAAAGGACAGCCTACAATGAGCAGTTCTTC
CASSQRTAYNEQFF
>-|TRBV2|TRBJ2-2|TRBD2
TGTGCCAGCAGTGAAGAGTCAAGCGGGAGGGCCACCGGGGAGCTGTTTTTT
CASSEESSGRATGELFF
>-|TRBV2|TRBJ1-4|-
TGTGCCAGCAGTGTGCATGAAAAACTGTTTTTT
CASSVHEKLFF
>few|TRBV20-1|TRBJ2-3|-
TGCAGTGCTACCAAGTCAAATACGCAGTATTTT
CSATKSNTQYF
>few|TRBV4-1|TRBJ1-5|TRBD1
TGCGCCAGCAGCCAAGTTCCAACAGGGGTTAGCAATCAGCCCCAGCATTTT
CASSQVPTGVSNQPQHF
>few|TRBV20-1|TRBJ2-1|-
TGCAGTGCTAGTTCGGTTCACGGGAAGCCGTACAATGAGCAGTTCTTC
CSASSVHGKPYNEQFF
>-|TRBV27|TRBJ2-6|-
TGTGCCAGCGGACGGTGGCCGGGGCTGGGGGACACCAACGTCCTGACTTTC
CASGRWPGLGDTNVLTF
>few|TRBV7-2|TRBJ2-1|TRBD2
TGTGCCAGCAGCCCAGGGACTAGCTCAGCCAATGAGCAGTTCTTC
CASSPGTSSANEQFF
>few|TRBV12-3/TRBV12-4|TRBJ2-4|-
TGTGCCAGCAGTTTAAGGGGTGGCCCCAAAAACATTCAGTACTTC
CASSLRGGPKNIQYF